The sequence of this T cell receptor beta chain was determined in a study of OX40 agonist ivuxolimab in advanced cancers. Broader study findings: The expanded peripheral T cells' antigen specificity was not determined.

Concerning this clone itself: Its antigen is as yet unknown.

V shed 0 bases and J 2 bases; nucleotides not matched to a gene: 1. CDR1 MNHEY and CDR2 SMNVEV come from the germline V gene (reference sequence). This CDR3 is built from 15 residues. Assay used: immunoSEQ multiplex PCR; TCRdb lists only in-frame clones, some missing. The data hold 25,000 to 30,000 clones, with around 85% observed a single time. This clonotype was sampled from an adult with an advanced solid tumor such as melanoma, head and neck, liver or kidney cancer. Sequencing was performed on CD4+ or CD8+ T cells sorted from blood, taken in a trial of the OX40 agonist ivuxolimab. This chain uses TRBV27 with TRBJ2-7, with 10 positions matching TRBD2. CDR3 in amino acids: CASSLSAGGPYEQYF. For the CDR3, the DNA is TGTGCCAGCAGTTTATCAGCGGGAGGGCCCTACGAGCAGTACTTC.